This T cell receptor (beta chain) was sequenced during a study of cytomegalovirus exposure and HLA in healthy donors. About the study: An analysis done earlier identified 120 million or so unique TCR beta sequences from about 179 million T cells. Broader study findings: Association with HLA alleles at 0.05 false discovery rate was found for 15,000 to 20,000 TCR beta sequences in a later analysis. Later analysis suggested links between common viral pathogens and several top significant clusters.

The V gene's germline CDR1 is LNHDA and CDR2 SQIVND (reference sequence). V dropped 7 bases and J dropped 6; count of bases not matched to a gene: 4. The CDR3 has 14 residues. Turning to this clone: Its antigen is currently unknown.

The PCR contained 60 Vbeta and 13 Jbeta primers. Original methodology: The authors later counted some 76 million unique TCR beta chains, 9.5 million to 11 million of them shared. Generated by immunoSEQ multiplex PCR, the TCRdb table keeps only in-frame clones and is missing some. Clone size and the V and J calls come from that table; the DNA yielded D and trimming. The data hold around 110,000 clones, with roughly four fifths observed a single time. J is TRBJ1-6 and V is TRBV19, with 9 nucleotides matching TRBD1. The TCR originated in a man aged 50-60 years in good health and CMV-seronegative. Sequenced input: PBMCs. This CDR3 is CASTPGQGNSPLHF. The CDR3 bases are TGTGCCAGTACCCCGGGACAGGGTAATTCACCCCTCCACTTT.